The 2 T cell receptor beta chains below all came from one sample that was sequenced in a study of blood T cell repertoires in COVID-19. Sequencing was performed with immunoSEQ multiplex PCR; in TCRdb, only in-frame clones are kept and a portion is missing. Of 150,000 to 200,000 clones in the sample, under 90% were seen once. Sequencing was carried out using peripheral blood. The receptors were sampled from a person aged 65-85 years with COVID-19, enrolled during active disease.

The J gene is TRBJ1-2, the V gene TRBV4-1, with D perhaps matching TRBD1 (6 bases). There are 19 residues in the CDR3. CDR1 is MGHRA, CDR2 YSYEKL, per germline. Trimming left V 4 bases short and J 5 bases short, with 29 bases between. The CDR3 bases are TGCGCCAGCAGCCCCGGTGGGGGGGCAGCTGTTGGCCCGTTGTATGGCTACACCTTC. This sequence encodes CASSPGGGAAVGPLYGYTF.

This chain uses TRBV7-8 with TRBJ1-4; 10 bases match TRBD1. The CDR3 is 17 amino acids. Trimming at V came to 3 bases and at J to 4 bases, leaving 8 bases not matched to a gene. Germline V gives CDR1 SGHVS, CDR2 FQNEAQ. The CDR3 loop is CASSFSSRTGGNEKLFF. The CDR3 coding sequence is TGTGCCAGCAGCTTTTCTTCCCGGACAGGGGGTAATGAAAAACTGTTTTTT.